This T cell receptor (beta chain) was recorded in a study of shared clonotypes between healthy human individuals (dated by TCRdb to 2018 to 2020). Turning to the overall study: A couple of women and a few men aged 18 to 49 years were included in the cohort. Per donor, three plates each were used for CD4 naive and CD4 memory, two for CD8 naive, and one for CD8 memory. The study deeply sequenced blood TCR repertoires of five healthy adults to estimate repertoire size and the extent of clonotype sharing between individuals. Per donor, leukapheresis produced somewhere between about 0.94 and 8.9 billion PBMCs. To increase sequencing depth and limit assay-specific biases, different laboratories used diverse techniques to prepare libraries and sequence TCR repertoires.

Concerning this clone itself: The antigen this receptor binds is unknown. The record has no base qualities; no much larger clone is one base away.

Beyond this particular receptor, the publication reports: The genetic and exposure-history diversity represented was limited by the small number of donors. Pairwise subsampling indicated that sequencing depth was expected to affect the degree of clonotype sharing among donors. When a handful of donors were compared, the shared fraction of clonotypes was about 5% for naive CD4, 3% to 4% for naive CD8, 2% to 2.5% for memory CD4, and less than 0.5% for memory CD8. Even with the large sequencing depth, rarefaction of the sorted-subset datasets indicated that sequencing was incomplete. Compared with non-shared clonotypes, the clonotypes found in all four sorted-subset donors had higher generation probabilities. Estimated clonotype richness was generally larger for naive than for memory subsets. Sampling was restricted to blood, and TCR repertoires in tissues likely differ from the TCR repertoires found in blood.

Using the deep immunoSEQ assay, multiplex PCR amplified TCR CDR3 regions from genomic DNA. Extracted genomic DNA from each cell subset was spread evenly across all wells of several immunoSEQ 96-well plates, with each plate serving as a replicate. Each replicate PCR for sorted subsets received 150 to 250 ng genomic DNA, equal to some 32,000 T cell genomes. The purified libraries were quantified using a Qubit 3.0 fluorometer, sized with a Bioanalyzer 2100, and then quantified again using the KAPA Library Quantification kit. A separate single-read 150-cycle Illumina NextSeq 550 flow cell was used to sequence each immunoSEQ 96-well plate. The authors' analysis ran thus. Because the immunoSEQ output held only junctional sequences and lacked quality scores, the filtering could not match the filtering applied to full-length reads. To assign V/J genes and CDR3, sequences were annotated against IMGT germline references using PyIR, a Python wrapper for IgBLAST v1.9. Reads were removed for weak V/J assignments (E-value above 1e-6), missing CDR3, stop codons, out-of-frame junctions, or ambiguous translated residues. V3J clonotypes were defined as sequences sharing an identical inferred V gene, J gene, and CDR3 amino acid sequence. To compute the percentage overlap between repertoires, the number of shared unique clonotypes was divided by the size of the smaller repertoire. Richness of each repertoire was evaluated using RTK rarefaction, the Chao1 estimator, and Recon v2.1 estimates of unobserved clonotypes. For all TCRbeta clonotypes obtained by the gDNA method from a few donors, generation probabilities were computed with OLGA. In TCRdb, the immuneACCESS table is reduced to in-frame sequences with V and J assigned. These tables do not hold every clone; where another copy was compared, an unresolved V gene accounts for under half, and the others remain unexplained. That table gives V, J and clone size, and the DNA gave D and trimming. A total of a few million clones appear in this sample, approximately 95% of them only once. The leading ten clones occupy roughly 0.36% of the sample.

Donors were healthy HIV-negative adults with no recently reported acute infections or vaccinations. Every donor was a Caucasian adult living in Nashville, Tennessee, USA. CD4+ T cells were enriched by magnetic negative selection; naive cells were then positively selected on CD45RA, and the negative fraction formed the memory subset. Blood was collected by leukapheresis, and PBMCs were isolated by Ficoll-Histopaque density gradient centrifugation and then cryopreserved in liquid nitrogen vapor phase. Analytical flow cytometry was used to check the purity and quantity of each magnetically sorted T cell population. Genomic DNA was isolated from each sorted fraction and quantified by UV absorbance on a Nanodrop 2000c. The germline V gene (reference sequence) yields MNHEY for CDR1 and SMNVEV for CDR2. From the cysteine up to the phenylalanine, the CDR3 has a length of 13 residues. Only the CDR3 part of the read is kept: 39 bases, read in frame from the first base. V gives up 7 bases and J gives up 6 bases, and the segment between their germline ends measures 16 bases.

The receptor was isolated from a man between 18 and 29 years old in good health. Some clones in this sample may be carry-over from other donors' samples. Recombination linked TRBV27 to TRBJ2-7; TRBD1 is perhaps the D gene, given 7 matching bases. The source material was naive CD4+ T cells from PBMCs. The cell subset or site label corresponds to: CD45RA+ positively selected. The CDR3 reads CASKGHQGGEQYF. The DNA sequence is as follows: TGTGCCAGCAAAGGCCACCAGGGGGGCGAGCAGTACTTC.